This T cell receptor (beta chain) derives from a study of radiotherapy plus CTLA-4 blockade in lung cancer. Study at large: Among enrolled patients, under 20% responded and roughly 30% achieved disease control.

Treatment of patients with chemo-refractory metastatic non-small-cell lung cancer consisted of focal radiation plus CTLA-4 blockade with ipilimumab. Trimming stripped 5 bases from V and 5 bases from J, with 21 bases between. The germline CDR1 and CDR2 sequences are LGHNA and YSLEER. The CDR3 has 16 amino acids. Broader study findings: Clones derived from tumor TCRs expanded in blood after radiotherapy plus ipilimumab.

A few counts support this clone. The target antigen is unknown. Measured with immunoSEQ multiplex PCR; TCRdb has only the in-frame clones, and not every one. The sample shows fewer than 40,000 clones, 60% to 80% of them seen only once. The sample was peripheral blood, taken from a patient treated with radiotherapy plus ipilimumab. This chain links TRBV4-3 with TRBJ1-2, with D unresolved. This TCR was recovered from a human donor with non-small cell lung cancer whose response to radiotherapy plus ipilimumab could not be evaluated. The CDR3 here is CASSLRVGRYHYGYTF. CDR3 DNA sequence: TGCGCCAGCAGCTTACGGGTCGGAAGATACCATTATGGCTACACCTTC.